The 27 T cell receptor beta chains reported below all come from one sample, sequenced in a study of shared clonotypes between healthy human individuals. Profiling relied on immunoSEQ multiplex PCR, and the TCRdb table lists in-frame clones only, not all of them. The data hold around 2,000,000 clones, with about 95% observed a single time. CD8 cells classed as naive were CD45RO-negative and positively selected for CCR7, excluding terminally differentiated effector memory CD45RA+ cells. What was sequenced was naive CD8+ T cells sorted from blood. These receptors originate from a man younger than 35 in good health.

The chain carries TRBV7-9 and TRBJ1-6; D gene uncertain. Per germline, CDR1 SEHNR and CDR2 FQNEAQ (reference sequence). The CDR3 extends over 13 amino acids. Trimming left V 5 bases short and J 8 bases short, with 10 bases between. The CDR3: CASSRLVDSPLHF. In DNA, the CDR3 is TGTGCCAGCAGCCGGCTTGTTGATTCACCCCTCCACTTT. Full variable domain (remainder filled in from reference TRBV7-9 and TRBJ1-6): DTGVSQNPRHKITKRGQNVTFRCDPISEHNRLYWYRQTLGQGPEFLTYFQNEAQLEKSRLLSDRFSAERPKGSFSTLEIQRTEQGDSAMYLCASSRLVDSPLHFGNGTRLTVT.

The V gene is TRBV9, the J gene TRBJ1-2; 9 bases are shared with TRBD1. Trimming took 3 bases from V and 4 from J; bases not matched to a gene: 4. CDR3 length equals 14 residues. CDR1 SGDLS and CDR2 YYNGEE come from the germline V gene. CDR3 nucleotide sequence: TGTGCCAGCAGCGCGGGACAGGGTGGCTATGGCTACACCTTC. The encoded protein is CASSAGQGGYGYTF. Full variable domain (missing parts from reference TRBV9 and TRBJ1-2): DSGVTQTPKHLITATGQRVTLRCSPRSGDLSVYWYQQSLDQGLQFLIQYYNGEERAKGNILERFSAQQFPDLHSELNLSSLELGDSALYFCASSAGQGGYGYTFGSGTRLTVV.

The rearrangement uses TRBV15 and TRBJ2-7, with 9 bases matching TRBD1. The trim removed 2 bases at V and 5 bases at J, leaving 7 bases unmatched. This CDR3 contains 15 residues. Germline CDR1 is LNHNV and CDR2 is YYDKDF (reference sequence). The CDR3 spells CATSRTGGAVDEQYF. As DNA, the CDR3 is TGTGCCACCAGCAGAACAGGGGGCGCGGTCGACGAGCAGTACTTC.

The chain has TRBV11-3 and TRBJ2-5; TRBD1 might be the D (6 bases). CDR1 is SGHNT and CDR2 is YENEEA in the germline V gene. This CDR3 has 14 amino acids. Trimming took 4 bases from V and 2 from J, leaving 11 bases between them. The CDR3 sequence is CASSWRQVQETQYF. The CDR3, as DNA: TGTGCCAGCAGCTGGCGACAGGTTCAAGAGACCCAGTACTTC.

The chain couples TRBV9 to TRBJ2-3, with D possibly matching TRBD1 (6 bases). From germline, CDR1 is SGDLS and CDR2 YYNGEE. Trimming left V 3 bases short and J 2 bases short, with 16 bases between. The CDR3 is made up of 16 amino acids. CDR3 coding DNA: TGTGCCAGCAGCGCCGCCTCTCAGGGGCCCACAGATACGCAGTATTTT. Its protein is CASSAASQGPTDTQYF. Together with reference TRBV9 and TRBJ2-3, the CDR3 gives the full variable domain: DSGVTQTPKHLITATGQRVTLRCSPRSGDLSVYWYQQSLDQGLQFLIQYYNGEERAKGNILERFSAQQFPDLHSELNLSSLELGDSALYFCASSAASQGPTDTQYFGPGTRLTVL.

The CDR3 nucleotides are TGTGCCAGCAGTTACGGGTCAGTAAGGGACTATGGCTACACCTTC. It encodes CASSYGSVRDYGYTF. J is TRBJ1-2 and V is TRBV6-5; D unresolved. The CDR3 has 15 residues. Trimming pared 2 bases from V and 3 bases from J, leaving 13 bases between. The V gene's germline CDR1 is MNHEY and CDR2 SVGAGI.

As to this clone: Other DNA sequences in this sample translate to the same CDR3. The rearrangement joins TRBV9 to TRBJ2-7; D may be TRBD2 (6 bases). Germline V gene lookup returns CDR1 SGDLS and CDR2 YYNGEE. V lost 4 bases and J lost 1, with 9 bases in between. The CDR3 runs 13 residues. Here the CDR3 reads CASSRDSSYEQYF. CDR3 DNA sequence: TGTGCCAGCAGCAGGGACTCGTCCTACGAGCAGTACTTC.

The chain joins TRBV28 to TRBJ1-1; D is undetermined. Germline V lookup: CDR1 MDHEN, CDR2 SYDVKM. The CDR3 runs to 13 residues. The V gene lost 0 bases and the J gene lost 7 bases, with 9 bases spanning the gap. CDR3 residues: CASSLWASDEAFF. The CDR3 nucleotides read TGTGCCAGCAGTTTATGGGCTAGCGATGAAGCTTTCTTT.

The V and J genes are TRBV12-5 and TRBJ2-7, with a weak D call TRBD2 (5 bases). Looked up from germline, CDR1 is LGHNT and CDR2 is FRNRAP. The CDR3 consists of 14 residues. V was trimmed by 6 bases and J by 3 bases, leaving 15 bases between them. CDR3 nucleotides: TGTGCTAGTGGATTTGGAGGAACGGTCTACGAGCAGTACTTC. Translation: CASGFGGTVYEQYF.

This clone was seen a single time. The rearrangement links TRBV7-9 to TRBJ2-5, with 12 bases identical to TRBD1. The junction had 7 bases not matched to a gene; V was cut back by 1 base and J by 4 bases. This CDR3 has 17 amino acids. Germline CDR1 reads SEHNR; CDR2 reads FQNEAQ (reference sequence). This CDR3 reads CASSLVLGQGAGETQYF. The CDR3 DNA follows: TGTGCCAGCAGCTTAGTGTTGGGACAGGGGGCTGGAGAGACCCAGTACTTC.

The DNA for the CDR3 is TGCGCCAGCAGCCAATATACGGAAGGGGTTGCAGGTTCACCCCTCCACTTT. Protein product: CASSQYTEGVAGSPLHF. The J gene is TRBJ1-6, the V gene TRBV4-1, with D possibly TRBD1 on 5 matching bases. The CDR3 sequence is 17 residues long. V was clipped by 2 bases and J by 9 bases, with 20 bases between them. Germline CDR1 reads MGHRA; CDR2 reads YSYEKL.

The chain is built from TRBV13 and TRBJ1-3; TRBD1 is a possible D gene (5 bases). This CDR3 is 13 amino acids long. Germline V CDR1 and CDR2: PRHDT, FYEKMQ (reference sequence). V was cut by 5 bases and J by 6 bases, with 11 bases left in between. The CDR3 here is CASSGTWENTIYF. The CDR3 bases are TGTGCCAGCAGCGGGACCTGGGAAAACACCATATATTTT.

The chain recombines TRBV19 with TRBJ2-3; no reliable D call. The CDR3 totals 12 residues. Trimming shortened V by 6 bases and J by 4 bases, and 8 bases separated the two germline ends. Per the germline V gene, CDR1 is LNHDA and CDR2 is SQIVND (reference sequence). DNA for the CDR3: TGTGCCAGTAGCGTTCCGCCAGATACGCAGTATTTT. Translation gives CASSVPPDTQYF.

This rearrangement joins TRBV7-8 to TRBJ2-5; 7 positions agree with TRBD1. CDR1 and CDR2 (germline): SGHVS, FQNEAQ. The CDR3 has 16 amino acids. The V gene end was trimmed by 2 bases and the J gene end by 2 bases; junction bases not matched to a gene: 8. CDR3 sequence (DNA): TGTGCCAGCAGCTTAAGTGGCTTGGGACAGCAAGAGACCCAGTACTTC. Its translation: CASSLSGLGQQETQYF.

Concerning this clone itself: The sample contains more than one DNA sequence encoding this CDR3. V gene TRBV9 combines with J gene TRBJ2-3; D is unclear. Germline V CDR1 and CDR2: SGDLS, YYNGEE. CDR3 length: 12 amino acids. V lost 3 bases and J 2 bases, leaving 4 bases between the germline ends. The CDR3 loop is CASSGNTDTQYF. The CDR3, as DNA: TGTGCCAGCAGCGGGAACACAGATACGCAGTATTTT. Combining the CDR3 with reference TRBV9 and TRBJ2-3 gives the whole variable domain DSGVTQTPKHLITATGQRVTLRCSPRSGDLSVYWYQQSLDQGLQFLIQYYNGEERAKGNILERFSAQQFPDLHSELNLSSLELGDSALYFCASSGNTDTQYFGPGTRLTVL.

This rearrangement joins TRBV5-1 to TRBJ2-7; D is perhaps TRBD2 (6 bases). The CDR3 is 15 residues long. V shed 1 base and J shed 0 bases, with 11 bases lying between them. The germline CDR1 and CDR2 sequences are SGHRS and YFSETQ. CDR3 in amino acids: CASSLSAGNSYEQYF. In nucleotides, the CDR3 is TGCGCCAGCAGCTTGTCGGCGGGGAACTCCTACGAGCAGTACTTC.

J is TRBJ1-1 and V is TRBV7-8; the D is unclear. The CDR3 covers 15 residues. The V and J ends lost 5 bases and 0 bases respectively, with 13 bases between them. Germline lookup yields CDR1 SGHVS and CDR2 FQNEAQ. The CDR3 DNA sequence: TGTGCCAGCAGCAAAGACCGAGCGATGAACACTGAAGCTTTCTTT. Protein sequence: CASSKDRAMNTEAFF.

J is TRBJ1-1 and V is TRBV7-8, with D possibly being TRBD1 (6 bases). V dropped 3 bases and J dropped 3 bases, with 14 bases sitting between them. Germline lookup yields CDR1 SGHVS and CDR2 FQNEAQ. The CDR3 runs 15 residues. The CDR3 nucleotides read TGTGCCAGCAGCTTGGGGGCAGGGTGGGACACTGAAGCTTTCTTT. Its translation: CASSLGAGWDTEAFF.

The chain recombines TRBV6-5 with TRBJ2-3, with TRBD2 matching over 8 bases. V gave up 0 bases and J gave up 3 bases; unmatched junction bases: 5. Germline V gene sequence: CDR1 MNHEY, CDR2 SVGAGI. The CDR3 is made up of 16 amino acids. CDR3 DNA sequence: TGTGCCAGCAGTTACTCTGCGGGGGGTGTAACAGATACGCAGTATTTT. Translation gives CASSYSAGGVTDTQYF.

V usage is TRBV2 and J usage is TRBJ2-7, with D perhaps TRBD1 (6 bases). The CDR3 runs 14 residues. Trimming stripped 3 bases from V and 3 bases from J, with 12 bases between. Per the germline V gene, CDR1 is SNHLY and CDR2 is FYNNEI. The DNA of the CDR3 is TGTGCCAGCAGTGACCCGGGGACAAGCTACGAGCAGTACTTC. It specifies CASSDPGTSYEQYF.

This clone was counted between two and nine times. This sequence joins TRBV4-1 and TRBJ1-2; D is undetermined. Germline V gene sequence: CDR1 MGHRA, CDR2 YSYEKL. With 0 bases removed from V and 13 bases from J, the gap between germline ends came to 21 bases. The CDR3 contains 15 residues. The CDR3 spells CASSQDHGETRSGTF. The CDR3 DNA reads TGCGCCAGCAGCCAAGATCATGGGGAAACGAGGAGCGGCACCTTC.

J is TRBJ2-1 and V is TRBV4-1; perhaps TRBD1 as D (5 bases). V lost 1 base and J 7 bases, leaving 14 bases between the germline ends. CDR1 MGHRA and CDR2 YSYEKL come from the germline V gene. The CDR3 covers 15 residues. The CDR3 nucleotides are TGCGCCAGCAGCCAAGGTATCAGGGCGGATAATGAGCAGTTCTTC. Protein sequence: CASSQGIRADNEQFF.

The J gene is TRBJ2-3, the V gene TRBV7-9; 11 bases fit TRBD2. The germline V gene encodes CDR1 SEHNR and CDR2 FQNEAQ (reference sequence). V was pared by 6 bases and J by 1 base, with 6 bases of the junction left unmatched. The length of the CDR3 is 16 residues. CDR3 sequence (DNA): TGTGCCAGCAGATCCTCACTAGCGGGGGGCACAGATACGCAGTATTTT. Encoded protein: CASRSSLAGGTDTQYF.

The V gene is TRBV27, the J gene TRBJ2-1, with TRBD1 matching 8 bases. CDR3 size: 15 residues. V shed 4 bases and J 1 base; nucleotides not matched to a gene: 3. Germline V lookup: CDR1 MNHEY, CDR2 SMNVEV (reference sequence). The CDR3 region is CASSSTGESYNEQFF. The CDR3 nucleotides are TGTGCCAGCAGTTCGACAGGGGAGTCCTACAATGAGCAGTTCTTC.

The genes are TRBV11-2 and TRBJ1-1, with D maybe TRBD1 (5 bases). CDR1 and CDR2 from the germline V gene are SGHAT and FQNNGV. The CDR3 runs 12 residues. V was pared by 0 bases and J by 10 bases, with 9 bases between. The CDR3 DNA follows: TGTGCCAGCAGCTTAGATCCCAGGGCAGCTTTCTTT. It specifies CASSLDPRAAFF.

The V gene is TRBV2, the J gene TRBJ1-4; 7 bases map to TRBD1. The CDR3 loop spans 14 amino acids. Germline CDR1 is SNHLY and CDR2 is FYNNEI. Losses at the gene ends were 2 bases for V and 7 bases for J; bases not matched to a gene: 4. CDR3 amino acids: CASSERDSSEKLFF. The CDR3 coding sequence is TGTGCCAGCAGTGAACGGGACAGTAGTGAAAAACTGTTTTTT.

The chain joins TRBV27 to TRBJ2-7; 7 nucleotides line up with TRBD1. Germline V gene data show CDR1 as MNHEY and CDR2 as SMNVEV (reference sequence). This CDR3 has 16 amino acids. V gave up 0 bases and J gave up 0 bases; unmatched junction bases: 5. The CDR3 spells CASSLSKGDSSYEQYF. The CDR3 coding sequence is TGTGCCAGCAGTTTATCTAAGGGGGACAGCTCCTACGAGCAGTACTTC.